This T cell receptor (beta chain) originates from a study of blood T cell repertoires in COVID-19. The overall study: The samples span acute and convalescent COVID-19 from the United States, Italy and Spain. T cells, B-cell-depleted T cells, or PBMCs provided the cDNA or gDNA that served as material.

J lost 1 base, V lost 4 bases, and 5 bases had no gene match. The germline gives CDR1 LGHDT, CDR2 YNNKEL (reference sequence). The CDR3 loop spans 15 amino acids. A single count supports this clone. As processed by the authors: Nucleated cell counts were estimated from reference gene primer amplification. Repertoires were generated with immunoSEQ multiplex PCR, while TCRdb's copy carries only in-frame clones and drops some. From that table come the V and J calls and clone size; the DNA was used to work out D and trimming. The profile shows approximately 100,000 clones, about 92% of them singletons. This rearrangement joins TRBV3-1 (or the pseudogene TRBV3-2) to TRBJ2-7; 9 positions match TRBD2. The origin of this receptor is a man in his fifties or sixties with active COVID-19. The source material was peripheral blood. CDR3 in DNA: TGTGCCAGCAGCCTAGCGACTAGCGGATCCTACGAGCAGTACTTC. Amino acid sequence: CASSLATSGSYEQYF.